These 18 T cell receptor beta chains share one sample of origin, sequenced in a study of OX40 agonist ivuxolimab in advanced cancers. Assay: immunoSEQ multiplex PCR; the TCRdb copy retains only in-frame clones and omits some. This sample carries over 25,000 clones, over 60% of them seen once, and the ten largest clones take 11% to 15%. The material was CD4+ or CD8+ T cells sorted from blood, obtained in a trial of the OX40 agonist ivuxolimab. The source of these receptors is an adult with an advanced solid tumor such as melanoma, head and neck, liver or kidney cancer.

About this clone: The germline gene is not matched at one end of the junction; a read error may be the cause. The DNA of the CDR3 is TGTGCTAGCAGCCCCTTGCTCTACGAGCAGTACTTC. Translating it yields CASSPLLYEQYF. V usage is TRBV7-7 and J usage is TRBJ2-7; D uncertain. Germline V gene data show CDR1 as SSHAT and CDR2 as FNYEAQ (reference sequence). CDR3 size: 12 residues. The variable domain in full, completed from reference TRBV7-7 and TRBJ2-7, reads GAGVSQSPRYKVTKRGQDVTLRCDPISSHATLYWYQQALGQGPEFLTYFNYEAQPDKSGLPSDRFSAERPEGSISTLTIQRTEQRDSAMYRCASSPLLYEQYFGPGTRLTVT.

CDR3 bases: TGTGCCAGCAGTGCTCACTTAACAGGGGGCGCGGAACTTGGCTACACCTTC. Amino acid sequence: CASSAHLTGGAELGYTF. This chain connects TRBV27 to TRBJ1-2, with 9 bases identical to TRBD1. V gave up 5 bases and J gave up 7 bases; unmatched junction bases: 17. Germline CDR1 is MNHEY and CDR2 is SMNVEV (reference sequence). The CDR3 consists of 17 residues.

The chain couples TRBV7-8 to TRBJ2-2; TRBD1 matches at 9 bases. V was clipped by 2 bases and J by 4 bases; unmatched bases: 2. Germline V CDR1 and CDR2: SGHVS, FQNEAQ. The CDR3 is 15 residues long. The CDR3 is CASSLRTGATGELFF. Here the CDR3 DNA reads TGTGCCAGCAGCTTAAGGACAGGGGCCACCGGGGAGCTGTTTTTT.

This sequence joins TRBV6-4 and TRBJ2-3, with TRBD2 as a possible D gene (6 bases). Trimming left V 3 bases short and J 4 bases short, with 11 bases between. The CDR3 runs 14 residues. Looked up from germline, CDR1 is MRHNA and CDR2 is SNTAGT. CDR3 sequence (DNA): TGTGCCAGCAGTGAGGATGCGGGGCCAGATACGCAGTATTTT. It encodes CASSEDAGPDTQYF.

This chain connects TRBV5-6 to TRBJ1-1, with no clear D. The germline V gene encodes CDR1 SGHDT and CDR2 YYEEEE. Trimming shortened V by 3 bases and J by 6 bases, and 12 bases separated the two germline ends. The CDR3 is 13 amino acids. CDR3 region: CASSSPVAAEAFF. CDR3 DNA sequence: TGTGCCAGCAGCTCGCCGGTGGCGGCTGAAGCTTTCTTT.

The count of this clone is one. CDR3 sequence reads: CASSQDIGTGELFF. The CDR3 DNA follows: TGTGCCAGCAGCCAAGATATCGGGACCGGGGAGCTGTTTTTT. V gene TRBV4-2 combines with J gene TRBJ2-2, with D uncertain. Trimming took 0 bases from V and 5 from J, leaving 7 bases between them. Germline CDR1 LGHNA, CDR2 YNFKEQ. This CDR3 comprises 14 residues.

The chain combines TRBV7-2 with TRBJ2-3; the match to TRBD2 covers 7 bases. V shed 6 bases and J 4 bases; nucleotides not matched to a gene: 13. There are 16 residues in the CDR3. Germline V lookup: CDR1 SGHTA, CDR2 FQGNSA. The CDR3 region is CASRPQRSGGSDTQYF. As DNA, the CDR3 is TGTGCCAGCAGGCCACAACGGTCGGGGGGATCAGATACGCAGTATTTT. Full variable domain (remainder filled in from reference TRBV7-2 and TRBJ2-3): GAGVSQSPSNKVTEKGKDVELRCDPISGHTALYWYRQSLGQGLEFLIYFQGNSAPDKSGLPSDRFSAERTGGSVSTLTIQRTQQEDSAVYLCASRPQRSGGSDTQYFGPGTRLTVL.

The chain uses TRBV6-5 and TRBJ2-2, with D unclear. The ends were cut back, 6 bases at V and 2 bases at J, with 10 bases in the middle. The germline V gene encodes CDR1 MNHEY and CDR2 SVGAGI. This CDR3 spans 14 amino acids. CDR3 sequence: CASRPSPNTGELFF. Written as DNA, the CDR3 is TGTGCCAGCAGGCCCTCTCCCAACACCGGGGAGCTGTTTTTT.

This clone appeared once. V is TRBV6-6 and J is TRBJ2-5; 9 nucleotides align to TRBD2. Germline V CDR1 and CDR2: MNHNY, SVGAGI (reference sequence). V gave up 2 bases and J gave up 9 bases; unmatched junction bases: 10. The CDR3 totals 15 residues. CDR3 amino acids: CASSYTTSGGVAQYF. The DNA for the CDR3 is TGTGCCAGCAGTTACACGACTAGCGGAGGGGTAGCCCAGTACTTC.

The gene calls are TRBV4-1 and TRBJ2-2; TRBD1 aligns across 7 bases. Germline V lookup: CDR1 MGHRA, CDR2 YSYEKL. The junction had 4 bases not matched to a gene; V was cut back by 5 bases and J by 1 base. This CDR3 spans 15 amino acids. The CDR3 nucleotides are TGCGCCAGCAGCTCTCGACAGGGGAACACCGGGGAGCTGTTTTTT. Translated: CASSSRQGNTGELFF.

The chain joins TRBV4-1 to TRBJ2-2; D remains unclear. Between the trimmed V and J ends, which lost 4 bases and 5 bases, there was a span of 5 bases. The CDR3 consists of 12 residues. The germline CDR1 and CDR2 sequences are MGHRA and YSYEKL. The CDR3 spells CASSLETGELFF. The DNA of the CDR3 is TGCGCCAGCAGCCTCGAAACCGGGGAGCTGTTTTTT.

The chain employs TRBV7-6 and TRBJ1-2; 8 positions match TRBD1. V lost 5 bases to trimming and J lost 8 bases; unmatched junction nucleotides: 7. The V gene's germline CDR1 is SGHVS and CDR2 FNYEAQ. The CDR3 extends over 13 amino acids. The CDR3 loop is CASSPRQGQGYTF. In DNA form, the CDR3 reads TGTGCCAGCAGCCCACGACAGGGGCAAGGCTACACCTTC.

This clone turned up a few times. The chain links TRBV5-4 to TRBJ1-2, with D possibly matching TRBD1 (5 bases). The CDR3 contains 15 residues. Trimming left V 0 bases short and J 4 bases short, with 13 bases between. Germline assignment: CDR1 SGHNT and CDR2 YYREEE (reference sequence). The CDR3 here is CASSLGGANIYGYTF. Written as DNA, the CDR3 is TGTGCCAGCAGCTTGGGAGGGGCCAACATCTATGGCTACACCTTC.

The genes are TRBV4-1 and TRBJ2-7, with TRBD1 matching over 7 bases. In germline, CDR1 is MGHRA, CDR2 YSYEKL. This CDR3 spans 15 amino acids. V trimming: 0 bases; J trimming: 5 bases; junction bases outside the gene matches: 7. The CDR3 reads CASSQEGQGVDEQYF. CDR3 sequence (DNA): TGCGCCAGCAGCCAAGAGGGCCAGGGGGTCGACGAGCAGTACTTC.

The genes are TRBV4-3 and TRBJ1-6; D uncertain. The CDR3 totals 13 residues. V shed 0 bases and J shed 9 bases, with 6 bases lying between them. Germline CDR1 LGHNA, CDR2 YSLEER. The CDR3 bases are TGCGCCAGCAGCCAAGATAACGCTTCACCCCTCCACTTT. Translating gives CASSQDNASPLHF.

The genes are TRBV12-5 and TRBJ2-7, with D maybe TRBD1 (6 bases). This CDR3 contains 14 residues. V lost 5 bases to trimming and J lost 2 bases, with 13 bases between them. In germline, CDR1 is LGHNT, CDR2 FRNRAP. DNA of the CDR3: TGTGCTAGTGGTACAGGGCACGGGGCCTACGAGCAGTACTTC. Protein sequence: CASGTGHGAYEQYF.

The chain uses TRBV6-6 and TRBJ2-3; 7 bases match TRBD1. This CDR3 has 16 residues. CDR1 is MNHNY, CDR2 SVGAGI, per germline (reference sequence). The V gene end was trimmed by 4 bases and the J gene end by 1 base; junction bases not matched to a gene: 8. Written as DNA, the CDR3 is TGTGCCAGCAGTTTCTACGCCGGGACAGGCACAGATACGCAGTATTTT. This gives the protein CASSFYAGTGTDTQYF.

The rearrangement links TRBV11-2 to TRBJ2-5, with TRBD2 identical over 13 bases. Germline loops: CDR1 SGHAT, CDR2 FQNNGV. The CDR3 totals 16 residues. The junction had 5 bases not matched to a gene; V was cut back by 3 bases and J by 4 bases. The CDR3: CASSFRTSGGTETQYF. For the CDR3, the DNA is TGTGCCAGCAGCTTTAGGACTAGCGGGGGAACAGAGACCCAGTACTTC.